The clone carrying this TCR beta chain came up many times. TCRdb re-analysed the 5' RACE reads in MiXCR, keeping a single row per CDR3 protein. The sample yields approximately 150,000 distinct CDR3 sequences, about 6% seen once. The data are from a study of T cells after yellow fever vaccination. The CDR3 sequence is 11 residues long. V shed 8 bases, J shed 10 bases, and the junction held 3 bases outside the gene matches. Germline loops: CDR1 DFQATT, CDR2 SNEGSKA (reference sequence). The specimen comprised CD4+ T cells sorted from PBMCs, sampled on the day of the first yellow fever vaccination. The V gene is TRBV20-1, the J gene TRBJ2-1; 12 nucleotides match TRBD2. This TCR was sampled from a man between 18 and 29 years old who received the YFV17D yellow fever vaccine. CDR3 sequence: CSTGTSGEQFF. Written as DNA, the CDR3 is TGCAGTACCGGGACTAGCGGGGAGCAGTTCTTC.